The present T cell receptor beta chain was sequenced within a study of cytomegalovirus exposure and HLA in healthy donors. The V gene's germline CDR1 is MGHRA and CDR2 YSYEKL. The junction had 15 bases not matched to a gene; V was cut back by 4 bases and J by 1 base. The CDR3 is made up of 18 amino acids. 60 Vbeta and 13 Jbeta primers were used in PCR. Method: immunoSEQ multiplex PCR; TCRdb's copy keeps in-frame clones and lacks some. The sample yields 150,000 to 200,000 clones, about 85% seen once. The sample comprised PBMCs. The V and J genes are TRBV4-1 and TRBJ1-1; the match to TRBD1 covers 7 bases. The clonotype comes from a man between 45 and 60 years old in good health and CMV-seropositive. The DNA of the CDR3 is TGCGCCAGCAGCCCCAGACCAGGGACAGTGAGGGGGAACACTGAAGCTTTCTTT. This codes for CASSPRPGTVRGNTEAFF.